Each of the 10 T cell receptor beta chains below was sequenced from the same sample in a study of shared clonotypes between healthy human individuals. Clones were sequenced by immunoSEQ multiplex PCR, and TCRdb holds only the in-frame ones, with some missing. The profile shows about 2.3 million clones, around 90% of them singletons. Material: naive CD4+ T cells from PBMCs. Regarding subset: CD45RA+ positively selected. The receptors stem from a man younger than 30 in good health. Some clones in this sample may be carry-over from other donors' samples.

The rearrangement uses TRBV5-1 and TRBJ2-3; D is possibly TRBD1 (6 bases). Per the germline V gene, CDR1 is SGHRS and CDR2 is YFSETQ. Trimming took off 3 bases at V and 0 bases at J, with 14 bases between the two ends. This CDR3 spans 16 amino acids. CDR3 in amino acids: CASSYRQASSTDTQYF. In DNA form, the CDR3 reads TGCGCCAGCAGCTACCGACAGGCCTCTAGCACAGATACGCAGTATTTT.

V is TRBV2 and J is TRBJ1-1; no definite D call. The CDR3 runs 14 residues. V was trimmed by 6 bases and J by 1 base, leaving 12 bases between them. The germline CDR1 and CDR2 sequences are SNHLY and FYNNEI. The CDR3 region is CASRGRAANTEAFF. The CDR3 DNA reads as TGTGCCAGCAGAGGCCGGGCAGCGAACACTGAAGCTTTCTTT.

The chain uses TRBV30 and TRBJ2-5; 12 positions agree with TRBD1. This CDR3 is 18 amino acids long. V shed 2 bases, J shed 4 bases, and the junction held 14 bases outside the gene matches. Per the germline V gene, CDR1 is GTSNPN and CDR2 is SVGIG (reference sequence). The CDR3 nucleotides are TGTGCCTGGAGTCCACACCGGGACAGGGGGCGGAATAGAGAGACCCAGTACTTC. Its translation: CAWSPHRDRGRNRETQYF.

This chain connects TRBV28 to TRBJ1-1; 11 bases agree with TRBD1. Germline V gene lookup returns CDR1 MDHEN and CDR2 SYDVKM. CDR3 length: 14 residues. Trimming removed 4 bases from V and 11 bases from J; junction bases left unmatched: 9. For the CDR3, the DNA is TGTGCCAGCAGTTCTCCTCCGGGACAGGGGGAGGCTTTCTTT. Encoded protein: CASSSPPGQGEAFF.

V is TRBV5-1 and J is TRBJ1-1; tentative D call: TRBD1 (6 bases). The CDR3 is made up of 15 amino acids. Trimming stripped 2 bases from V and 1 base from J, with 12 bases between. Germline V gene lookup returns CDR1 SGHRS and CDR2 YFSETQ. This chain's CDR3 is CASSFKETGNTEAFF. CDR3 nucleotide sequence: TGCGCCAGCAGCTTCAAAGAGACAGGGAACACTGAAGCTTTCTTT.

This chain joins TRBV6-6 and TRBJ2-1; TRBD1 or TRBD2 may be the D gene (5 bases each). The V gene's germline CDR1 is MNHNY and CDR2 SVGAGI (reference sequence). CDR3 length: 16 residues. V lost 5 bases to trimming and J lost 0 bases, with 14 bases between them. The chain's CDR3 is CASSLGTRSSYNEQFF. CDR3 nucleotide sequence: TGTGCCAGCAGTCTCGGGACGAGGAGCTCCTACAATGAGCAGTTCTTC.

This clone was picked up one time. The CDR3 DNA is TGCGCCAGCATTTACGGAATCATTGGGCACCTAGGGGAGCAGTACTTC. Residues: CASIYGIIGHLGEQYF. This rearrangement joins TRBV5-1 to TRBJ2-7; D not resolved. CDR1 is SGHRS and CDR2 is YFSETQ in the germline V gene. Trimming removed 6 bases at V and 7 bases at J, with 26 bases between. This CDR3 is built from 16 residues.

V is TRBV9 and J is TRBJ2-7; the match to TRBD2 covers 12 bases. Germline CDR1 and CDR2: SGDLS and YYNGEE. This CDR3 has 17 amino acids. V lost 0 bases and J lost 2; bases outside the gene matches: 6. The DNA for the CDR3 is TGTGCCAGCAGCGTAGGGGGCCCTAGCGGGAGGGCCTACGAGCAGTACTTC. Translation gives CASSVGGPSGRAYEQYF.

The rearrangement joins TRBV2 to TRBJ2-4; possible D gene TRBD2, 6 bases. Trimming cost V 6 bases and J 0 bases, with 12 bases left between them. The CDR3 runs to 15 residues. Looked up from germline, CDR1 is SNHLY and CDR2 is FYNNEI. CDR3 coding DNA: TGTGCCAGCAGACCCCAGGGACTAGCCAAAAACATTCAGTACTTC. This encodes CASRPQGLAKNIQYF.

The rearrangement uses TRBV18 and TRBJ2-1; perhaps TRBD1 as D (5 bases). The germline V gene has CDR1 KGHSH and CDR2 LQKENI. The CDR3 covers 18 residues. V was clipped by 3 bases and J by 6 bases, with 24 bases between them. The CDR3 reads CASSPVTPRIGQVNEQFF. Written as DNA, the CDR3 is TGTGCCAGCTCACCGGTGACACCCCGAATTGGACAAGTCAATGAGCAGTTCTTC.